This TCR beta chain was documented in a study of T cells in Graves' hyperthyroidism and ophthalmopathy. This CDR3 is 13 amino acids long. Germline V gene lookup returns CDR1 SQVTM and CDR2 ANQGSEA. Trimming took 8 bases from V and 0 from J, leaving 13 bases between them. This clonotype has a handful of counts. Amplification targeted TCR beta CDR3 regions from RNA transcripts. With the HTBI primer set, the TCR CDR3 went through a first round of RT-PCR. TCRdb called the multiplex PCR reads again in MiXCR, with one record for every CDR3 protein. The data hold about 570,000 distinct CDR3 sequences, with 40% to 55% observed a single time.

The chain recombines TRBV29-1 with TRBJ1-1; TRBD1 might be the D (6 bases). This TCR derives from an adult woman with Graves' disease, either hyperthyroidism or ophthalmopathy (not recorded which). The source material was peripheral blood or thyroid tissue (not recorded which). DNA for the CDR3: TGCAGCTTCGGACGGGACATGAACACTGAAGCTTTCTTT. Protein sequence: CSFGRDMNTEAFF.